This passage covers 22 T cell receptor beta chains from one sample sequenced in a study of T cell changes during pregnancy in multiple sclerosis (dated by TCRdb to the late 2010s). Receptor amplification or capture employed the immunoSEQ multiplex PCR assay. This is the immuneACCESS table as TCRdb keeps it, with only in-frame sequences that have V and J called. A part of the clones is gone; compared with another copy, unresolved V genes explain less than half, and the rest is unexplained. The sample records more than 30,000 clones, approximately 90% of which are singletons. Clones ranked in the top ten supply about 7% of the sample. This specimen was CD8+ T cells from peripheral blood mononuclear cells, taken in the second trimester of pregnancy. The receptors derive from a female donor with multiple sclerosis, enrolled in a pregnancy study.

The chain employs TRBV5-4 and TRBJ2-7; the match to TRBD1 covers 10 bases. Germline CDR1 reads SGHNT; CDR2 reads YYREEE (reference sequence). With V trimmed by 4 bases and J by 2 bases, 3 bases remained unmatched. The length of the CDR3 is 14 residues. The CDR3 DNA reads as TGTGCCAGCAGCCCGGACAGGGGGGCCTACGAGCAGTACTTC. Amino acids: CASSPDRGAYEQYF.

J is TRBJ2-7 and V is TRBV7-9; 10 positions agree with TRBD1. V dropped 1 base and J dropped 7; count of bases not matched to a gene: 7. This CDR3 spans 15 amino acids. CDR1 SEHNR and CDR2 FQNEAQ come from the germline V gene (reference sequence). Here the CDR3 DNA reads TGTGCCAGCAGCTTAGTGACAGGGGGCTTGGAGGAGCAGTACTTC. Translating it yields CASSLVTGGLEEQYF.

The chain is built from TRBV19 and TRBJ1-5, with D unclear. The V and J ends lost 6 bases and 1 base respectively, with 10 bases between them. The CDR3 has 14 residues. The germline V gene encodes CDR1 LNHDA and CDR2 SQIVND (reference sequence). The CDR3 DNA sequence: TGTGCCAGTAGGCTGGGAGGGAGCAATCAGCCCCAGCATTTT. This sequence encodes CASRLGGSNQPQHF.

This clone was detected a few times. V gene TRBV2 combines with J gene TRBJ2-3; the D is unclear. Per the germline V gene, CDR1 is SNHLY and CDR2 is FYNNEI. V was shortened by 5 bases and J by 1 base, with 16 bases between the two germline ends. There are 16 residues in the CDR3. The CDR3 protein is CASSSPRLRGTDTQYF. The CDR3 DNA is TGTGCCAGCAGTTCACCTCGGCTTCGGGGCACAGATACGCAGTATTTT.

This sequence joins TRBV13 and TRBJ2-7; D possibly corresponds to TRBD2 (6 bases). The V gene lost 3 bases and the J gene lost 2 bases, with 14 bases spanning the gap. Germline CDR1 and CDR2: PRHDT and FYEKMQ (reference sequence). The CDR3 is 15 amino acids. The CDR3 is CASSFRASEAYEQYF. In DNA, the CDR3 is TGTGCCAGCAGCTTTAGGGCTAGCGAGGCCTACGAGCAGTACTTC.

J is TRBJ2-7 and V is TRBV2; D is uncertain. The CDR3 extends over 16 amino acids. Germline CDR1 reads SNHLY; CDR2 reads FYNNEI. Trimming removed 4 bases at V and 6 bases at J, with 22 bases between. The CDR3 region has the DNA TGTGCCAGCAGTGTCAACGTCGGCAGCGTTACGCTCGAGCAGTACTTC. Protein: CASSVNVGSVTLEQYF.

The J gene is TRBJ1-1, the V gene TRBV5-1, with D hard to call. Trimming pared 1 base from V and 1 base from J, leaving 8 bases between. The CDR3 loop spans 14 amino acids. Germline loops: CDR1 SGHRS, CDR2 YFSETQ. CDR3 nucleotide sequence: TGCGCCAGCAGCTTGCGTGCCGGGAACACTGAAGCTTTCTTT. It codes for CASSLRAGNTEAFF. The variable domain in full, with the rest retrieved from reference TRBV5-1 and TRBJ1-1, is KAGVTQTPRYLIKTRGQQVTLSCSPISGHRSVSWYQQTPGQGLQFLFEYFSETQRNKGNFPGRFSGRQFSNSRSEMNVSTLELGDSALYLCASSLRAGNTEAFFGQGTRLTVV.

V is TRBV4-3 and J is TRBJ2-1; 9 nucleotides agree with TRBD1. This CDR3 region has 15 residues. J gave up 6 bases and V 3 bases, and 6 bases lay outside the gene matches. Germline-derived CDR1 and CDR2 are LGHNA and YSLEER. The CDR3 DNA reads TGCGCCAGCAGCCACGGGACAGGGAAGAGCAATGAGCAGTTCTTC. This codes for CASSHGTGKSNEQFF.

The chain combines TRBV11-2 with TRBJ2-7, with D uncertain. There are 13 residues in the CDR3. CDR1 and CDR2 from the germline V gene are SGHAT and FQNNGV. The germline V and J ends were trimmed by 3 bases and 3 bases, with 9 bases remaining between them. The CDR3: CASSLVESYEQYF. The DNA for the CDR3 is TGTGCCAGCAGCTTGGTAGAAAGCTACGAGCAGTACTTC.

The chain recombines TRBV11-3 with TRBJ2-3; 7 bases map to TRBD2. This CDR3 is built from 17 residues. Per germline, CDR1 SGHNT and CDR2 YENEEA. V trimming: 3 bases; J trimming: 2 bases; junction bases outside the gene matches: 11. The CDR3 spells CASSFDPRSGDTDTQYF. Here the CDR3 DNA reads TGTGCCAGCAGCTTCGATCCCCGAAGCGGGGACACAGATACGCAGTATTTT.

This rearrangement joins TRBV6-1 to TRBJ2-1, with D maybe TRBD2 (5 bases). Trimming left V 3 bases short and J 4 bases short, with 10 bases between. CDR1 MNHNS and CDR2 SASEGT come from the germline V gene. This CDR3 is built from 14 residues. The CDR3 reads CASSDSGGYNEQFF. The DNA for the CDR3 is TGTGCCAGCAGTGACTCCGGAGGTTACAATGAGCAGTTCTTC.

The genes are TRBV27 and TRBJ2-3; D remains ambiguous. CDR1 and CDR2 (germline): MNHEY, SMNVEV (reference sequence). The CDR3 contains 13 residues. The V end was cut by 4 bases, the J end by 3 bases, with 8 bases between. The CDR3 protein is CASSSVGTDTQYF. The CDR3 DNA follows: TGTGCCAGCAGTTCGGTCGGGACAGATACGCAGTATTTT.

V gene TRBV19 combines with J gene TRBJ1-5; no clear D. Germline CDR1 and CDR2: LNHDA and SQIVND (reference sequence). With 3 bases removed from V and 3 bases from J, the gap between germline ends came to 9 bases. The CDR3 totals 14 residues. CDR3 nucleotides: TGTGCCAGTAGTATGTGGAGCCCCAATCAGCCCCAGCATTTT. The encoded protein is CASSMWSPNQPQHF.

This chain uses TRBV19 with TRBJ1-5, with 8 positions matching TRBD1. The J segment lost 5 bases and the V segment lost 5 bases, leaving 8 bases of the junction unmatched. The germline V gene has CDR1 LNHDA and CDR2 SQIVND (reference sequence). CDR3 length: 15 residues. The CDR3 nucleotides are TGTGCCAGTAGTTACGACGACAGGGGCCATCAGCCCCAGCATTTT. It codes for CASSYDDRGHQPQHF.

The chain has TRBV21-1 and TRBJ2-1; the table's TRBD2 call for D was not verified on the DNA. TRBV21-1 is an annotated pseudogene. The length of the CDR3 is 18 residues. The CDR3 DNA follows: TGTGCCAGCAGCATGGAATCTCCGGGACTAGCGGGAAAAAATGAGCAGTTCTTC. It encodes CASSMESPGLAGKNEQFF.

V usage is TRBV4-3 and J usage is TRBJ1-2; perhaps TRBD1 as D (5 bases). The CDR3 covers 15 residues. The germline V and J ends were trimmed by 4 bases and 5 bases, with 17 bases remaining between them. Germline CDR1 reads LGHNA; CDR2 reads YSLEER. The CDR3 here is CASSLYQGGEYGYTF. The DNA of the CDR3 is TGCGCCAGCAGCCTGTATCAGGGAGGAGAGTATGGCTACACCTTC.

V and J are TRBV2 and TRBJ2-2, with 11 bases fitting TRBD2. J was trimmed by 0 bases and V by 10 bases; bases with no gene match: 16. CDR3 length: 19 residues. Germline-derived CDR1 and CDR2 are SNHLY and FYNNEI. The CDR3 region is CATREATGTSGSNTGELFF. The DNA of the CDR3 is TGTGCCACCCGTGAAGCTACGGGGACTAGCGGATCGAACACCGGGGAGCTGTTTTTT. The complete variable domain, with remaining parts taken from reference TRBV2 and TRBJ2-2, reads EPEVTQTPSHQVTQMGQEVILRCVPISNHLYFYWYRQILGQKVEFLVSFYNNEISEKSEIFDDQFSVERPDGSNFTLKIRSTKLEDSAMYFCATREATGTSGSNTGELFFGEGSRLTVL.

This chain links TRBV4-3 with TRBJ2-1, with 8 bases lining up with TRBD2. Germline lookup yields CDR1 LGHNA and CDR2 YSLEER. The CDR3 runs to 15 residues. Unmatched junction bases numbered 4, after V lost 4 bases and J lost 2 bases. CDR3 amino acids: CASSLGSGTYNEQFF. Written as DNA, the CDR3 is TGCGCCAGCAGCCTCGGTAGCGGGACCTACAATGAGCAGTTCTTC.

This clone was recorded a few times. The J gene is TRBJ2-1, the V gene TRBV4-2; 7 bases line up with TRBD2. Germline trimming cut 0 bases from V and 0 bases from J; bases unmatched to any gene: 2. From germline, CDR1 is LGHNA and CDR2 YNFKEQ. This CDR3 is 16 amino acids long. The CDR3 spells CASSQEPGGSYNEQFF. The CDR3 region has the DNA TGTGCCAGCAGCCAAGAACCGGGAGGCTCCTACAATGAGCAGTTCTTC.

The V and J genes are TRBV7-8 and TRBJ1-1; tentatively, D is TRBD1 (6 bases). The V gene's germline CDR1 is SGHVS and CDR2 FQNEAQ. This CDR3 is 15 amino acids long. The V end was cut by 3 bases, the J end by 3 bases, with 14 bases between. Here the CDR3 reads CASSFFVRGDTEAFF. The CDR3 DNA sequence: TGTGCCAGCAGCTTTTTTGTCAGGGGAGACACTGAAGCTTTCTTT. Full variable domain (rest looked up from reference TRBV7-8 and TRBJ1-1): GAGVSQSPRYKVAKRGQDVALRCDPISGHVSLFWYQQALGQGPEFLTYFQNEAQLDKSGLPSDRFFAERPEGSVSTLKIQRTQQEDSAVYLCASSFFVRGDTEAFFGQGTRLTVV.

V is TRBV9 and J is TRBJ1-1, with a weak D call TRBD1 (5 bases). The CDR3 contains 14 residues. Germline V gene data show CDR1 as SGDLS and CDR2 as YYNGEE. V lost 2 bases and J 1 base, leaving 9 bases between the germline ends. The CDR3 here is CASSVGGANTEAFF. In nucleotides, the CDR3 is TGTGCCAGCAGCGTTGGAGGGGCGAACACTGAAGCTTTCTTT.

Only a few counts were recorded for this clone. The V gene is TRBV6-4, the J gene TRBJ2-1, with a weak D call TRBD2 (5 bases). V lost 3 bases and J lost 12, with 18 bases in between. The CDR3 is 14 amino acids. Looked up from germline, CDR1 is MRHNA and CDR2 is SNTAGT. CDR3 coding DNA: TGTGCCAGCAGTGATGAGGGATCGCTGAGTCGGCAGTTCTTC. This codes for CASSDEGSLSRQFF.